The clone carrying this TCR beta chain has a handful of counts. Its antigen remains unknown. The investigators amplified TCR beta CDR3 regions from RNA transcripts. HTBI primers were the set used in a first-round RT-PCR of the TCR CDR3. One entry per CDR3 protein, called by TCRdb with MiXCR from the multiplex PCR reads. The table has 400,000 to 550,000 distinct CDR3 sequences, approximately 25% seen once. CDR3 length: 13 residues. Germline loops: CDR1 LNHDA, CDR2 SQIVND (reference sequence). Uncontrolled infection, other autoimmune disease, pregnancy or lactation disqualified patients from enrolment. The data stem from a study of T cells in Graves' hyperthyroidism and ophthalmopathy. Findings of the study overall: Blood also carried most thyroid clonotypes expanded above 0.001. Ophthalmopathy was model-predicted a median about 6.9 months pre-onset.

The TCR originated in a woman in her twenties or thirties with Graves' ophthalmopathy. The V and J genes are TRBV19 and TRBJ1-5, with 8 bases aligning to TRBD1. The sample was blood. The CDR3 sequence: CGAGTGSNQPQHF. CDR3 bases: TGTGGAGCGGGGACAGGTAGTAATCAGCCCCAGCATTTT.